Presented here are 10 T cell receptor beta chains from one specimen sequenced in a study of blood T cell repertoires in COVID-19. The data were produced by immunoSEQ multiplex PCR, yet TCRdb's version contains in-frame clones alone and is incomplete. The data contain about 160,000 clones, approximately 91% of them seen just once; the ten biggest clones take up 2% to 3%. Sample: peripheral blood. The receptors come from a man aged 18-30 years with acute or convalescent COVID-19.

This clone was observed a handful of times. The chain has TRBV5-8 and TRBJ1-2, with D possibly being TRBD1 (5 bases). Germline CDR1 and CDR2: SGHTS and YDEGEE. V lost 2 bases, J lost 2 bases, and 10 bases lay in between. The CDR3 has 14 residues. The CDR3 spells CASSLRGLNYGYTF. The CDR3 nucleotides read TGTGCCAGCAGCTTAAGGGGCCTAAACTATGGCTACACCTTC.

The V and J genes are TRBV6-5 and TRBJ2-5; 10 bases are a match to TRBD2. The CDR3 is 14 amino acids. The germline V gene has CDR1 MNHEY and CDR2 SVGAGI. V lost 8 bases to trimming and J lost 3 bases; unmatched junction nucleotides: 6. The CDR3 region has the DNA TGTGCCAGCGGGAGGCTAGCGGGAGAAGAGACCCAGTACTTC. It translates to CASGRLAGEETQYF.

The chain carries TRBV2 and TRBJ1-2, with a possible D match to TRBD1 (5 bases). Germline assignment: CDR1 SNHLY and CDR2 FYNNEI. The V gene lost 4 bases and the J gene lost 5 bases, with 14 bases spanning the gap. CDR3 length: 14 amino acids. In DNA, the CDR3 is TGTGCCAGCAGTGTGGGGCCCCCCGCTTATGGCTACACCTTC. Amino acid sequence: CASSVGPPAYGYTF.

This clone was seen once. The rearrangement uses TRBV5-1 and TRBJ2-1; D is ambiguous. The V end lost 2 bases, the J end lost 4 bases, and 7 bases lay between the germline ends. The CDR3 sequence is 13 residues long. CDR1 SGHRS and CDR2 YFSETQ come from the germline V gene. Here the CDR3 DNA reads TGCGCCAGCAGCTTAGAGGTTTACAATGAGCAGTTCTTC. This translates into CASSLEVYNEQFF.

The chain joins TRBV9 to TRBJ2-3; TRBD1 agrees at 8 bases. J gave up 3 bases and V 0 bases, and 0 bases lay outside the gene matches. In germline, CDR1 is SGDLS, CDR2 YYNGEE. The CDR3 consists of 14 residues. CDR3 DNA: TGTGCCAGCAGCGTAGACAGGGGGACAGATACGCAGTATTTT. Its protein is CASSVDRGTDTQYF.

The V gene is TRBV12-2, the J gene TRBJ2-7; TRBD1 is the table's D call and was not checked against the DNA. TRBV12-2 is marked as a pseudogene. CDR3 length equals 16 residues. The CDR3 region has the DNA TGTGCAAGTCGCTTGTTCTTCCCGGACAGAGGCCTCGAGCAGTACTTC. This translates into CASRLFFPDRGLEQYF.

On this clone: The same CDR3 also results from other DNA sequences found in this sample. This chain links TRBV5-1 with TRBJ1-1; no clear D gene. Trimming removed 0 bases at V and 2 bases at J, with 8 bases between. Germline CDR1 and CDR2: SGHRS and YFSETQ. The CDR3 covers 14 residues. In DNA form, the CDR3 reads TGCGCCAGCAGCTTGGTGGGGAGTAACACTGAAGCTTTCTTT. It encodes CASSLVGSNTEAFF.

The chain couples TRBV29-1 to TRBJ2-7; 11 nucleotides line up with TRBD2. Trimming cost V 0 bases and J 7 bases; bases outside gene matches: 2. Germline V CDR1 and CDR2: SQVTM, ANQGSEA. The CDR3 consists of 13 residues. CDR3 residues: CSVEELAGAEQYF. The CDR3 DNA is TGCAGCGTTGAAGAACTAGCGGGAGCGGAGCAGTACTTC.

As concerns this clone: The same CDR3 can be traced to other DNA sequences in this sample. The chain links TRBV7-9 to TRBJ1-3; tentative D call: TRBD1 (6 bases). This CDR3 is 15 amino acids long. From germline, CDR1 is SEHNR and CDR2 FQNEAQ (reference sequence). Trimming left V 5 bases short and J 4 bases short, with 15 bases between. CDR3 amino acids: CASSLRGTGGNTIYF. The CDR3 DNA reads TGTGCCAGCAGCCTAAGAGGTACAGGGGGAAACACCATATATTTT.

The CDR3 DNA reads as TGTGCCTGGATATATGCAGGGGGAAACCCAAACACCATATATTTT. It yields the protein CAWIYAGGNPNTIYF. The chain employs TRBV30 and TRBJ1-3, with 7 bases matching TRBD1. CDR1 is GTSNPN and CDR2 is SVGIG in the germline V gene (reference sequence). Unmatched junction bases numbered 12, after V lost 4 bases and J lost 6 bases. CDR3 length: 15 residues.